The sequence of this TCR beta chain was determined in a study of vaccination effects on CD4 cells after COVID-19. Method: immunoSEQ multiplex PCR; TCRdb's copy keeps in-frame clones and lacks some. The sample yields approximately 83,000 clones, around four fifths seen once. Points on this clone: Its specificity is unknown.

Germline lookup yields CDR1 KGHDR and CDR2 SFDVKD. V shed 5 bases and J shed 0 bases, with 14 bases lying between them. The CDR3 has 16 residues. Sequencing followed a ViraFEST assay step that expanded antigen-specific CD4+ T cells with viral peptide pools. Investigators separated out CD4+ T cells once around 9 days of culture had passed. Each person got two doses of an mRNA SARS-CoV-2 vaccine, BNT162b2 or mRNA-1273. After 2 million or so PBMC were placed in each well, they were cultured with about 10 IU/ml IL-2 and roughly 10 ug/ml peptides. Here the sequenced sample was CD4+ T cells from PBMCs cultured with HCoV-OC43 spike peptides, taken after COVID-19 vaccination. Subset reported: HCoV-OC43 spike overlapping peptide pool stimulation. The sequence came from a human donor who received a COVID-19 vaccine. This chain uses TRBV24-1 with TRBJ2-3; tentatively, D is TRBD2 (6 bases). The CDR3 sequence: CATSVGTGLSTDTQYF. In DNA form, the CDR3 reads TGTGCCACCAGTGTGGGGACTGGCCTCAGCACAGATACGCAGTATTTT.